The 3 T cell receptor beta chains below all came from one sample that was sequenced in a study of shared clonotypes between healthy human individuals. Only in-frame clones appear in the TCRdb table, and some are missing; sequencing was by immunoSEQ multiplex PCR. Of 2 million to 3 million clones detected, approximately 94% appear once; the ten largest clones hold more than 0.35%. Sequencing used naive CD4+ T cells from PBMCs. Noted subset: CD45RA+ positively selected. The receptors originated from a man aged 18 to 29 in good health. Some clones in this sample may be carry-over from other donors' samples.

The chain employs TRBV5-1 and TRBJ2-3; 8 bases line up with TRBD2. The CDR3 contains 15 residues. Germline V lookup: CDR1 SGHRS, CDR2 YFSETQ. With V trimmed by 4 bases and J by 2 bases, 6 bases remained unmatched. CDR3 protein: CASSRAGVHTDTQYF. The DNA of the CDR3 is TGCGCCAGCAGCCGAGCGGGGGTACACACAGATACGCAGTATTTT.

The rearrangement joins TRBV28 to TRBJ1-4; the D gene is possibly TRBD1 (5 bases). The CDR3 is 12 amino acids. Germline values: CDR1 MDHEN, CDR2 SYDVKM. Trimming pared 7 bases from V and 8 bases from J, leaving 11 bases between. Written as DNA, the CDR3 is TGTGCCAGCACCGCCCCAGGGGAAAAACTGTTTTTT. This sequence encodes CASTAPGEKLFF.

A single count supports this clone. Germline and junction disagree at one end, which may indicate a read error. V is TRBV5-3 and J is TRBJ1-2, with 8 nucleotides matching TRBD1. TRBV5-3 is sorted into the ORF group, with uncertain function. The CDR3 totals 15 residues. CDR3 DNA: TGTGCCAGCAGCTTGGGCAGGGGGCCTGACTGGGGCTACACCTTC. It encodes CASSLGRGPDWGYTF.